This TCR beta chain was captured in a study of blood T cell repertoires in COVID-19. Study-level background: Samples taken during acute and convalescent COVID-19 were collected in the United States, Italy and Spain. T cells, B-cell-depleted T cells, or PBMCs supplied cDNA or gDNA.

The CDR3 runs to 14 residues. J lost 0 bases, V lost 7 bases, and 5 bases had no gene match. The germline V gene has CDR1 LNHDA and CDR2 SQIVND (reference sequence). In the authors' workflow: It was from reference gene primer amplification that nucleated cell counts were estimated. The table came from immunoSEQ multiplex PCR; TCRdb's copy has only in-frame clones and leaves some out. The V and J calls and clone size come from that table; D and trimming were worked out from the DNA. Of over 70,000 clones listed, about 80% are singletons. The TCR was taken from a human donor in a cohort sampled during active COVID-19. What was sequenced was peripheral blood. The rearrangement links TRBV19 to TRBJ2-7; 8 bases match TRBD1. CDR3 DNA sequence: TGTGCCAGTACGATGACAGGGGCCTCCTACGAGCAGTACTTC. Translation gives CASTMTGASYEQYF.